Sequencing of this T cell receptor (beta chain) was carried out in a study of T cell responses to AZD1222 COVID-19 vaccine. Study results and caveats: The peak T cell response came first, and repertoires were sampled only after it. Distributed over spike, vaccine-associated CD4 TCRs predominated at 160-218 and 743-854. Nearly half of unique spike-specific TCRs reportedly avoided B.1.351 and B.1.1.7 mutated regions.

Assay: immunoSEQ multiplex PCR; the TCRdb copy retains only in-frame clones and omits some. The sample yields roughly 150,000 clones, around 90% seen once. As regards this clone: What it recognizes is unknown.

V was clipped by 5 bases and J by 4 bases, with 17 bases between them. Germline CDR1 is SNHLY and CDR2 is FYNNEI. The CDR3 has 15 residues. The sequence came from an adult who received the AZD1222 COVID-19 vaccine. This specimen was peripheral blood, taken 28 days after the second AZD1222 dose. The chain uses TRBV2 and TRBJ1-2; D gene uncertain. The CDR3 nucleotides read TGTGCCAGCAGTACCCACCGGACGGGTAGCTATGGCTACACCTTC. It is translated as CASSTHRTGSYGYTF.